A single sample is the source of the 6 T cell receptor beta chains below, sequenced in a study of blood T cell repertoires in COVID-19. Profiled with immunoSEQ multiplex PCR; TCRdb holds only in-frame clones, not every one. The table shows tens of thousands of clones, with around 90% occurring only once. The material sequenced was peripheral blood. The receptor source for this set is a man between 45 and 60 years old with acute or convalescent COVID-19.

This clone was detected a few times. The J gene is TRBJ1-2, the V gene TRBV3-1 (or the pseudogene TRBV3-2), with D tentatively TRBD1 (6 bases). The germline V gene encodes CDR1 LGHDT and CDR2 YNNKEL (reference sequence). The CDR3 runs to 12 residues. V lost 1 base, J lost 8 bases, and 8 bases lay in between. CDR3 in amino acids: CASSQGDIGYTF. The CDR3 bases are TGTGCCAGCAGCCAAGGGGACATAGGCTACACCTTC.

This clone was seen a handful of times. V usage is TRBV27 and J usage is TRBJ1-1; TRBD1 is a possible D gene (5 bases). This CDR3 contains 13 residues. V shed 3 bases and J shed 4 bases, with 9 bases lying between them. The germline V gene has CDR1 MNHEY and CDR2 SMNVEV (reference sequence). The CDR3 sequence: CASSLQGITEAFF. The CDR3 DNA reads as TGTGCCAGCAGTTTGCAGGGTATCACTGAAGCTTTCTTT.

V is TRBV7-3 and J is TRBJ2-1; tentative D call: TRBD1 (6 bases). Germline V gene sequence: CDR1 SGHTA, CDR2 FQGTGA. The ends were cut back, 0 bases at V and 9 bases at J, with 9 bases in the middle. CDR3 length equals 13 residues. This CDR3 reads CASSLTNRAEQFF. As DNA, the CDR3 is TGTGCCAGCAGCTTAACCAACAGGGCTGAGCAGTTCTTC.

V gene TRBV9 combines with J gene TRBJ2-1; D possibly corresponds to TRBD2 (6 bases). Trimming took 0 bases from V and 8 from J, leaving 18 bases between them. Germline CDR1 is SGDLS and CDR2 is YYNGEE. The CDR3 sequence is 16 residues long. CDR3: CASSVVGGGIGDEQFF. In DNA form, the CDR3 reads TGTGCCAGCAGCGTAGTGGGCGGAGGGATCGGGGATGAGCAGTTCTTC.

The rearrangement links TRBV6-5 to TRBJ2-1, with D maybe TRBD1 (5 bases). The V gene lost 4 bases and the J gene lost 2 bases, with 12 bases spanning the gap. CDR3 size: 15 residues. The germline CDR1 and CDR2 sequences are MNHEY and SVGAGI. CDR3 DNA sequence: TGTGCCAGCAGTTTGGGATCAGGGCCCTACAATGAGCAGTTCTTC. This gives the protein CASSLGSGPYNEQFF.

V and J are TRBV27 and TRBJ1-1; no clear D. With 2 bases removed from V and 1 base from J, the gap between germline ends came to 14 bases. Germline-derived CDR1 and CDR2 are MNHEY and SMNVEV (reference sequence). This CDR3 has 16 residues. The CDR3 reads CASSLTRLVSNTEAFF. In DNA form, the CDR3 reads TGTGCCAGCAGTTTAACCAGACTGGTATCGAACACTGAAGCTTTCTTT.